Listed here are 19 T cell receptor beta chains from one sample, sequenced in a study of shared clonotypes between healthy human individuals. Only in-frame clones appear in the TCRdb table, and some are missing; sequencing was by immunoSEQ multiplex PCR. The top ten clones hold 0.4% to 0.55% of a sample with about 1.5 million clones, roughly 98% of them seen once. Sequenced sample: naive CD4+ T cells sorted from blood. Subset here: CD45RA+ positively selected. The receptors were gathered from a man between 25 and 39 years old in good health.

The J gene is TRBJ2-5, the V gene TRBV5-1; possibly TRBD1 for D (5 bases). The CDR3 has 14 amino acids. CDR1 is SGHRS and CDR2 is YFSETQ in the germline V gene. Trimming shortened V by 0 bases and J by 5 bases, and 11 bases separated the two germline ends. The CDR3 sequence is CASSLDQGEETQYF. The DNA for the CDR3 is TGCGCCAGCAGCTTGGATCAGGGTGAGGAGACCCAGTACTTC.

The gene calls are TRBV25-1 and TRBJ2-1; no clear D. V lost 4 bases and J lost 10, with 17 bases in between. In germline, CDR1 is MGHDK, CDR2 SYGVNS. This CDR3 is 14 amino acids long. CDR3 sequence (DNA): TGTGCCAGCAGTGCGCTAGGTGGCCGGGCGGAGCAGTTCTTC. Translation: CASSALGGRAEQFF.

This chain uses TRBV7-2 with TRBJ2-2; D uncertain. From germline, CDR1 is SGHTA and CDR2 FQGNSA. The V gene lost 1 base and the J gene lost 7 bases, with 7 bases spanning the gap. The CDR3 is 13 residues long. CDR3 protein: CASSLVSRGELFF. In DNA, the CDR3 is TGTGCCAGCAGCTTAGTGTCCCGCGGGGAGCTGTTTTTT. Supplemented by reference TRBV7-2 and TRBJ2-2, the full variable domain reads GAGVSQSPSNKVTEKGKDVELRCDPISGHTALYWYRQSLGQGLEFLIYFQGNSAPDKSGLPSDRFSAERTGGSVSTLTIQRTQQEDSAVYLCASSLVSRGELFFGEGSRLTVL.

V and J are TRBV28 and TRBJ2-7, with D perhaps matching TRBD1 (6 bases). Germline-derived CDR1 and CDR2 are MDHEN and SYDVKM. This CDR3 has 15 amino acids. V was cut by 5 bases and J by 3 bases, with 17 bases left in between. The CDR3 here is CASSPRGTYYYEQYF. CDR3 in DNA: TGTGCCAGCAGTCCCAGGGGAACCTACTACTACGAGCAGTACTTC.

The chain carries TRBV7-6 and TRBJ1-3, with unresolved D. V lost 3 bases to trimming and J lost 3 bases, with 15 bases between them. The V gene's germline CDR1 is SGHVS and CDR2 FNYEAQ. The CDR3 sequence is 16 residues long. CDR3 nucleotides: TGTGCCAGCAGCTTTAGCACCAGCAGGAATGGAAACACCATATATTTT. Encoded protein: CASSFSTSRNGNTIYF. Supplemented by reference TRBV7-6 and TRBJ1-3, the full variable domain reads GAGVSQSPRYKVTKRGQDVALRCDPISGHVSLYWYRQALGQGPEFLTYFNYEAQQDKSGLPNDRFSAERPEGSISTLTIQRTEQRDSAMYRCASSFSTSRNGNTIYFGEGSWLTVV.

This chain's CDR3 is CASSIRGFNEKLFF. In DNA, the CDR3 is TGTGCCAGTAGTATTAGGGGGTTTAATGAAAAACTGTTTTTT. The V and J genes are TRBV19 and TRBJ1-4; weak D call: TRBD1 (6 bases). This CDR3 is 14 amino acids long. Per the germline V gene, CDR1 is LNHDA and CDR2 is SQIVND (reference sequence). Trimming left V 3 bases short and J 4 bases short, with 9 bases between.

Notes on this clone: The junction does not match germline at one end; this may be a read error. This chain connects TRBV10-3 to TRBJ2-7; TRBD2 matches 8 bases. Germline loops: CDR1 ENHRY, CDR2 SYGVKD. CDR3 size: 13 residues. The CDR3 loop is CATSSGDTYEQYF. In DNA, the CDR3 is TGTGCCACCAGTAGCGGGGACACTTACGAGCAGTACTTC.

This clone was seen once. Its ends do not fully match the called genes, so a read error is possible. At the DNA level, this CDR3 is encoded by other sequences in the same sample as well. V and J are TRBV5-4 and TRBJ2-5; a weak D match, TRBD2 (7 bases). The germline gives CDR1 SGHNT, CDR2 YYREEE (reference sequence). The CDR3 length is 15 residues. CDR3 sequence (DNA): TGTGCCAGCAGTTTGGGGGGGCAGATGGAAGAGACCCAGTACTTC. This translates into CASSLGGQMEETQYF.

In this sample, this clone turned up once. J is TRBJ2-7 and V is TRBV15, with 9 bases fitting TRBD1. In germline, CDR1 is LNHNV, CDR2 YYDKDF (reference sequence). The CDR3 sequence is 17 residues long. V lost 3 bases and J lost 4; bases outside the gene matches: 13. CDR3 protein: CATSRSRGQGSLYEQYF. As DNA, the CDR3 is TGTGCCACCAGCAGGAGTCGGGGACAGGGTTCCCTTTACGAGCAGTACTTC.

The chain is built from TRBV28 and TRBJ1-5; a possible D gene is TRBD1 (5 bases). Germline lookup yields CDR1 MDHEN and CDR2 SYDVKM. This CDR3 spans 13 amino acids. V shed 7 bases and J shed 4 bases, with 11 bases lying between them. The CDR3 is CASIPGQNQPQHF. DNA for the CDR3: TGTGCCAGCATCCCGGGGCAGAATCAGCCCCAGCATTTT.

The CDR3 spells CASSLGLPLRTRGELFF. The CDR3 bases are TGTGCCAGCAGTTTGGGACTCCCCTTGAGAACGAGAGGGGAGCTGTTTTTT. The chain employs TRBV28 and TRBJ2-2, with TRBD2 as a possible D gene (6 bases). From germline, CDR1 is MDHEN and CDR2 SYDVKM. V lost 3 bases to trimming and J lost 8 bases, with 22 bases between them. This CDR3 has 17 residues.

This chain uses TRBV18 with TRBJ2-5, with D possibly being TRBD1 (6 bases). The length of the CDR3 is 15 residues. Germline V lookup: CDR1 KGHSH, CDR2 LQKENI. V was clipped by 6 bases and J by 4 bases, with 18 bases between them. The CDR3 region has the DNA TGTGCCAGCTCCTACAGGGTCCAAAGGGGAGAGACCCAGTACTTC. Encoded protein: CASSYRVQRGETQYF.

V is TRBV7-9 and J is TRBJ2-1; 7 bases match TRBD2. Germline CDR1 and CDR2: SEHNR and FQNEAQ (reference sequence). This CDR3 region has 17 residues. V lost 2 bases and J lost 6; bases outside the gene matches: 13. The CDR3 DNA sequence: TGTGCCAGCAGCTTATACACTAGCGCGACGCCCCTCAATGAGCAGTTCTTC. Translated, it gives CASSLYTSATPLNEQFF.

The V call is TRBV28, the J call TRBJ1-1, with 9 nucleotides matching TRBD1. J gave up 1 base and V 0 bases, and 9 bases lay outside the gene matches. The CDR3 runs to 18 residues. Germline V gives CDR1 MDHEN, CDR2 SYDVKM. The CDR3, as DNA: TGTGCCAGCAGTTTATGGGCCGGGACAGGGTATGAGAACACTGAAGCTTTCTTT. Protein sequence: CASSLWAGTGYENTEAFF. The complete variable domain, with remaining parts taken from reference TRBV28 and TRBJ1-1, reads DVKVTQSSRYLVKRTGEKVFLECVQDMDHENMFWYRQDPGLGLRLIYFSYDVKMKEKGDIPEGYSVSREKKERFSLILESASTNQTSMYLCASSLWAGTGYENTEAFFGQGTRLTVV.

This chain joins TRBV19 and TRBJ2-1, with a tentative D call TRBD2 (6 bases). V was shortened by 6 bases and J by 9 bases, with 15 bases between the two germline ends. Germline V gene data show CDR1 as LNHDA and CDR2 as SQIVND (reference sequence). The CDR3 runs 13 residues. This chain's CDR3 is CASSTTSSGEQFF. The CDR3 nucleotides are TGTGCCAGTAGCACAACTAGCTCTGGTGAGCAGTTCTTC.

V and J are TRBV7-8 and TRBJ1-3; D is perhaps TRBD1 (5 bases). The germline V gene has CDR1 SGHVS and CDR2 FQNEAQ. Trimming cost V 0 bases and J 3 bases, with 9 bases left between them. The CDR3 spans 15 residues. CDR3 sequence reads: CASSLARGFGNTIYF. The CDR3 DNA reads as TGTGCCAGCAGCTTAGCGCGGGGCTTTGGAAACACCATATATTTT.

The J gene is TRBJ1-5, the V gene TRBV6-5, with D hard to call. Germline V CDR1 and CDR2: MNHEY, SVGAGI. This CDR3 region has 13 residues. The ends were cut back, 2 bases at V and 6 bases at J, with 8 bases in the middle. In DNA, the CDR3 is TGTGCCAGCAGTTACGGGAAGGGTCAGCCCCAGCATTTT. It encodes CASSYGKGQPQHF.

CDR3 in amino acids: CASSQFLAGGGEQYF. CDR3 bases: TGTGCCAGCAGCCAATTTTTAGCGGGAGGCGGAGAGCAGTACTTC. The chain couples TRBV7-9 to TRBJ2-7, with 10 bases aligning to TRBD2. Trimming removed 5 bases from V and 7 bases from J; junction bases left unmatched: 11. CDR3 length equals 15 residues. In germline, CDR1 is SEHNR, CDR2 FQNEAQ (reference sequence).

The chain's CDR3 is CAWSGGNQETQYF. In DNA form, the CDR3 reads TGTGCCTGGAGTGGGGGGAACCAAGAGACCCAGTACTTC. V usage is TRBV30 and J usage is TRBJ2-5; either TRBD1 or TRBD2 may fit D (5 bases each). The germline V gene has CDR1 GTSNPN and CDR2 SVGIG (reference sequence). Trimming took off 1 base at V and 0 bases at J, with 6 bases between the two ends. This CDR3 contains 13 residues.